The 25 T cell receptor beta chains below come from one sample, sequenced in a study of T cell responses to AZD1222 COVID-19 vaccine. TCRdb's copy holds only in-frame clones and misses some; the assay was immunoSEQ multiplex PCR. The data hold tens of thousands of clones, with about 79% observed a single time. The specimen was peripheral blood, collected on day 0 of AZD1222 vaccination. These receptors were taken from an adult in good health.

There are a few counts of this clone. The chain has TRBV18 and TRBJ2-1; tentative D call: TRBD1 (6 bases). The V end was cut by 5 bases, the J end by 4 bases, with 21 bases between. This CDR3 is built from 17 residues. Germline CDR1 is KGHSH and CDR2 is LQKENI. The CDR3 nucleotides read TGTGCCAGCTCATTCTCACAGGGACCGGGTGGGTACAATGAGCAGTTCTTC. Amino acids: CASSFSQGPGGYNEQFF.

The chain employs TRBV11-3 and TRBJ2-3; weak D call: TRBD2 (6 bases). The CDR3 is 14 residues long. Germline V lookup: CDR1 SGHNT, CDR2 YENEEA. Trimming removed 8 bases at V and 5 bases at J, with 17 bases between. The CDR3 nucleotides are TGTGCCAGCTCAAAACGTGCGGGACTAGATACGCAGTATTTT. Translating gives CASSKRAGLDTQYF.

The V and J genes are TRBV7-9 and TRBJ2-2; 13 positions match TRBD2. The CDR3 runs to 17 residues. With V trimmed by 4 bases and J by 6 bases, 8 bases remained unmatched. The germline gives CDR1 SEHNR, CDR2 FQNEAQ (reference sequence). The CDR3 DNA reads TGTGCCAGCAGCTCCTTTGGACTAGCGGGAGTTGCCGGGGAGCTGTTTTTT. It codes for CASSSFGLAGVAGELFF.

The chain has TRBV7-3 and TRBJ2-3; no firm D call. V lost 2 bases and J lost 4, with 7 bases in between. Per the germline V gene, CDR1 is SGHTA and CDR2 is FQGTGA. This CDR3 has 13 amino acids. The CDR3 is CASSLAFSDTQYF. CDR3 bases: TGTGCCAGCAGCTTAGCGTTTTCAGATACGCAGTATTTT.

The V call is TRBV5-1, the J call TRBJ2-7; D is undetermined. The CDR3 runs to 13 residues. CDR1 is SGHRS, CDR2 YFSETQ, per germline. The germline V and J ends were trimmed by 5 bases and 5 bases, with 14 bases remaining between them. The CDR3 here is CASSYTNEDEQYF. The CDR3 coding sequence is TGCGCCAGCAGTTATACTAATGAAGACGAGCAGTACTTC.

V is TRBV7-2 and J is TRBJ1-4, with D unclear. With 5 bases removed from V and 3 bases from J, the gap between germline ends came to 16 bases. CDR3 size: 16 residues. Germline assignment: CDR1 SGHTA and CDR2 FQGNSA. The chain's CDR3 is CASSAQIPAANEKLFF. The CDR3 nucleotides read TGTGCCAGCAGCGCGCAGATCCCCGCAGCTAATGAAAAACTGTTTTTT.

This clone was counted between two and nine times. V and J are TRBV7-3 and TRBJ1-6; a possible D gene is TRBD1 (5 bases). Germline V gene data show CDR1 as SGHTA and CDR2 as FQGTGA. The CDR3 contains 12 residues. The DNA of the CDR3 is TGTGCGGATTCCGGGGGAGTTTCACCCCTCCACTTT. Translating it yields CADSGGVSPLHF.

The chain employs TRBV27 and TRBJ1-5; D is undetermined. There are 13 residues in the CDR3. Germline values: CDR1 MNHEY, CDR2 SMNVEV (reference sequence). Deletions cut 0 bases from V and 7 bases from J, with 7 bases between. CDR3 DNA: TGTGCCAGCAGTTTATCAGGGCAACAGCCCCAGCATTTT. It codes for CASSLSGQQPQHF.

Sample share makes this clone medium-sized. The gene calls are TRBV29-1 and TRBJ1-3, with D unresolved. Trimming shortened V by 3 bases and J by 0 bases, and 9 bases separated the two germline ends. CDR1 is SQVTM, CDR2 ANQGSEA, per germline. The CDR3 has 14 residues. In nucleotides, the CDR3 is TGCAGCGTTGATCCGGGGAGCTCTGGAAACACCATATATTTT. This sequence encodes CSVDPGSSGNTIYF.

DNA for the CDR3: TGTGCCAGTAGGGACAGGGGGCTAAGTTCTGGAAACACCATATATTTT. It encodes CASRDRGLSSGNTIYF. This chain links TRBV19 with TRBJ1-3, with TRBD1 identical over 11 bases. Germline CDR1 reads LNHDA; CDR2 reads SQIVND (reference sequence). The CDR3 consists of 16 residues. Losses at the gene ends were 6 bases for V and 1 base for J; bases not matched to a gene: 5.

The rearrangement uses TRBV7-2 and TRBJ2-2; no clear D gene. The CDR3 contains 14 residues. V gave up 5 bases and J gave up 5 bases, with 12 bases separating them. Germline V lookup: CDR1 SGHTA, CDR2 FQGNSA. CDR3 sequence (DNA): TGTGCCAGCAGCACCCGAAGGGTTACCGGGGAGCTGTTTTTT. This translates into CASSTRRVTGELFF.

V usage is TRBV18 and J usage is TRBJ1-6; the D gene is possibly TRBD1 (6 bases). V was clipped by 2 bases and J by 9 bases, with 11 bases between them. This CDR3 has 14 residues. Germline lookup yields CDR1 KGHSH and CDR2 LQKENI. CDR3 DNA sequence: TGTGCCAGCTCACCAGCAGGGGCTCTTTCACCCCTCCACTTT. It is translated as CASSPAGALSPLHF.

The CDR3: CASSLQNQPQHF. DNA of the CDR3: TGTGCCAGCAGCTTACAAAATCAGCCCCAGCATTTT. The V and J genes are TRBV7-9 and TRBJ1-5; D not resolved. CDR3 length: 12 amino acids. V lost 2 bases and J 4 bases, leaving 3 bases between the germline ends. CDR1 and CDR2 from the germline V gene are SEHNR and FQNEAQ (reference sequence).

This clone was picked up a small number of times. V and J are TRBV11-2 and TRBJ2-6; a weak D match, TRBD1 (5 bases). Germline V gene lookup returns CDR1 SGHAT and CDR2 FQNNGV. CDR3 length: 17 amino acids. V lost 0 bases, J lost 0 bases, and 9 bases lay in between. The CDR3 reads CASSLEGVYSGANVLTF. DNA of the CDR3: TGTGCCAGCAGCTTAGAAGGGGTTTACTCTGGGGCCAACGTCCTGACTTTC.

V usage is TRBV5-1 and J usage is TRBJ1-1, with D maybe TRBD1 (6 bases). Between the trimmed V and J ends, which lost 3 bases and 4 bases, there was a span of 16 bases. The V gene's germline CDR1 is SGHRS and CDR2 YFSETQ. The CDR3 extends over 15 amino acids. CDR3 residues: CASSSSAGDRTEAFF. CDR3 coding DNA: TGCGCCAGCAGCTCCTCGGCAGGGGATCGCACTGAAGCTTTCTTT. Supplemented by reference TRBV5-1 and TRBJ1-1, the full variable domain reads KAGVTQTPRYLIKTRGQQVTLSCSPISGHRSVSWYQQTPGQGLQFLFEYFSETQRNKGNFPGRFSGRQFSNSRSEMNVSTLELGDSALYLCASSSSAGDRTEAFFGQGTRLTVV.

This chain connects TRBV7-9 to TRBJ1-3; TRBD1 matches 8 bases. V lost 8 bases and J lost 6; bases outside the gene matches: 6. Germline CDR1 and CDR2: SEHNR and FQNEAQ (reference sequence). CDR3 size: 13 residues. The CDR3 nucleotides read TGTGCCAGCGCCCCAGGGGGCATAAACACCATATATTTT. Protein sequence: CASAPGGINTIYF.

The chain has TRBV6-6 and TRBJ2-1, with unresolved D. The germline gives CDR1 MNHNY, CDR2 SVGAGI (reference sequence). The CDR3 length is 15 residues. Trimming left V 6 bases short and J 7 bases short, with 19 bases between. CDR3 DNA sequence: TGTGCCAGCAGACCAGGCGGAAATTTAAAGAATGAGCAGTTCTTC. This gives the protein CASRPGGNLKNEQFF.

The chain carries TRBV19 and TRBJ1-5, with D possibly being TRBD1 (6 bases). The CDR3 contains 13 residues. V lost 6 bases to trimming and J lost 2 bases, with 8 bases between them. Germline V gene data show CDR1 as LNHDA and CDR2 as SQIVND (reference sequence). The CDR3 loop reads CASSGGRNQPQHF. The CDR3 DNA is TGTGCCAGTAGCGGGGGGCGCAATCAGCCCCAGCATTTT.

The chain carries TRBV5-4 and TRBJ1-3; 8 nucleotides agree with TRBD1. Germline CDR1 and CDR2: SGHNT and YYREEE (reference sequence). Unmatched junction bases numbered 6, after V lost 3 bases and J lost 1 base. This CDR3 is built from 16 residues. CDR3 nucleotide sequence: TGTGCCAGCAGCTCATGGACAGGGCGATCTGGAAACACCATATATTTT. Translated, it gives CASSSWTGRSGNTIYF.

J is TRBJ1-2 and V is TRBV21-1; the table's TRBD1 call for D was not verified on the DNA. TRBV21-1 is assigned pseudogene status. This CDR3 comprises 14 residues. CDR3: CASSATGGDYGYTF. The DNA for the CDR3 is TGTGCCAGCAGCGCGACAGGGGGCGACTATGGCTACACCTTC.

This chain joins TRBV11-2 and TRBJ1-1; 7 bases are a match to TRBD1. CDR3 length equals 14 residues. V lost 4 bases, J lost 6 bases, and 8 bases stayed unmatched. Germline V gives CDR1 SGHAT, CDR2 FQNNGV. Here the CDR3 reads CASSSQQGVAEAFF. The CDR3 coding sequence is TGTGCCAGCAGCTCTCAGCAGGGGGTCGCTGAAGCTTTCTTT.

J is TRBJ1-3 and V is TRBV10-3; D not certain. Per germline, CDR1 ENHRY and CDR2 SYGVKD. V was cut by 3 bases and J by 4 bases, with 7 bases left in between. This CDR3 is built from 13 residues. As DNA, the CDR3 is TGTGCCATCAGTGAACGGGAGGGAAACACCATATATTTT. It translates to CAISEREGNTIYF.

This clone was recorded once. The CDR3 region has the DNA TGTGCCAGCGCCTCTCCCGGGACAGTCAACAATGAGCAGTTCTTC. This encodes CASASPGTVNNEQFF. The chain joins TRBV7-9 to TRBJ2-1; 7 bases fit TRBD1. The germline CDR1 and CDR2 sequences are SEHNR and FQNEAQ (reference sequence). Germline trimming cut 8 bases from V and 5 bases from J; bases unmatched to any gene: 12. The length of the CDR3 is 15 residues. The variable domain in full, completed from reference TRBV7-9 and TRBJ2-1, reads DTGVSQNPRHKITKRGQNVTFRCDPISEHNRLYWYRQTLGQGPEFLTYFQNEAQLEKSRLLSDRFSAERPKGSFSTLEIQRTEQGDSAMYLCASASPGTVNNEQFFGPGTRLTVL.

The V and J genes are TRBV5-6 and TRBJ2-3, with D perhaps TRBD2 (6 bases). Trimming cost V 1 base and J 6 bases, with 18 bases left between them. The CDR3 consists of 16 residues. The germline CDR1 and CDR2 sequences are SGHDT and YYEEEE. CDR3 residues: CASSLHGGTIGDTQYF. Written as DNA, the CDR3 is TGTGCCAGCAGCTTGCACGGCGGGACCATCGGGGATACGCAGTATTTT.

This rearrangement joins TRBV7-9 to TRBJ1-3, with D tentatively TRBD1 (5 bases). Trimming took 5 bases from V and 0 from J, leaving 11 bases between them. Germline V gene lookup returns CDR1 SEHNR and CDR2 FQNEAQ (reference sequence). The CDR3 totals 15 residues. In DNA, the CDR3 is TGTGCCAGCAGCCCCCGGGGGAGCTCTGGAAACACCATATATTTT. The encoded protein is CASSPRGSSGNTIYF.